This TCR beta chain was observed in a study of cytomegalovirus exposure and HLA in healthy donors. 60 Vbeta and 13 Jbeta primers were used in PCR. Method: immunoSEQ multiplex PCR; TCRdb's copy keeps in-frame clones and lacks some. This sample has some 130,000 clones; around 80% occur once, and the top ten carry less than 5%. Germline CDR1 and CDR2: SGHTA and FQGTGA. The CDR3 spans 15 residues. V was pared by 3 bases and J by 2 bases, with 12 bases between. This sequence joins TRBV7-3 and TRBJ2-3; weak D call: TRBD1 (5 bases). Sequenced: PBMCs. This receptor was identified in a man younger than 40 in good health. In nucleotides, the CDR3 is TGTGCCAGCAGCTTCCGGGCAGGGCTCACAGATACGCAGTATTTT. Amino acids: CASSFRAGLTDTQYF.